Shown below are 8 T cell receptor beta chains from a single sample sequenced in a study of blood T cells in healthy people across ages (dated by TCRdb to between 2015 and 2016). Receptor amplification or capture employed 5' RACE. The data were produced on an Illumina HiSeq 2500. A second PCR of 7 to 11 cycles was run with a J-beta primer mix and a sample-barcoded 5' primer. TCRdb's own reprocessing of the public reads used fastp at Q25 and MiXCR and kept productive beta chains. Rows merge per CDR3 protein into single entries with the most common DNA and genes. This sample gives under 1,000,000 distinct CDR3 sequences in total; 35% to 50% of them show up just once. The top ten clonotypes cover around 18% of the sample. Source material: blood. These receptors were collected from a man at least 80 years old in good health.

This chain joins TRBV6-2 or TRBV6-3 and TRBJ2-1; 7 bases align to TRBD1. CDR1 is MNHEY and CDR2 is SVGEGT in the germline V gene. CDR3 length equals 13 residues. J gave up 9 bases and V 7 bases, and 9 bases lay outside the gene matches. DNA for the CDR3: TGTGCCAGCACCAGGACAGGAGTTGGTGAGCAGTTCTTC. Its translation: CASTRTGVGEQFF.

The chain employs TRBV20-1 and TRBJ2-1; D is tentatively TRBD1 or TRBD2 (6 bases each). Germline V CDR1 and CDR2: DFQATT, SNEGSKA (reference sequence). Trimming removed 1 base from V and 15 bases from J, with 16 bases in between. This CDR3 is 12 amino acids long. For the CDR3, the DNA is TGCAGTGCTAGAGTAGCGGCTAAAGGGGGGTTCTTC. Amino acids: CSARVAAKGGFF.

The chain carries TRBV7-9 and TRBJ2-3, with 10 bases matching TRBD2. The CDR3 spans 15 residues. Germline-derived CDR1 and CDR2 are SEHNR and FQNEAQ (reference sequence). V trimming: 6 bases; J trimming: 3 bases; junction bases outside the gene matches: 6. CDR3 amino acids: CASRNSGRTTDTQYF. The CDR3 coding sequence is TGTGCCAGCAGGAATAGCGGGAGGACAACAGATACGCAGTATTTT.

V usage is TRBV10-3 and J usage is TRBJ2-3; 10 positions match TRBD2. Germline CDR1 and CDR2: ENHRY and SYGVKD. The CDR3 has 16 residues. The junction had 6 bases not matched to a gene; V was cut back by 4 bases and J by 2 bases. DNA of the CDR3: TGTGCCATCAGTGCACGAAGCGGGAGGGTCACAGATACGCAGTATTTT. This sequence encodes CAISARSGRVTDTQYF.

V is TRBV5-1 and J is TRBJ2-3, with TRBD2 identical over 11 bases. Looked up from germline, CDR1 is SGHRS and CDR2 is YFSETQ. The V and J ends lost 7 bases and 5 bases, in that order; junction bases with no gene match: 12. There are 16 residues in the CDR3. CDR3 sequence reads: CASRLVLAGGIDTQYF. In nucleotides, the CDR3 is TGCGCCAGCCGCCTTGTTCTAGCGGGAGGAATAGATACGCAGTATTTT.

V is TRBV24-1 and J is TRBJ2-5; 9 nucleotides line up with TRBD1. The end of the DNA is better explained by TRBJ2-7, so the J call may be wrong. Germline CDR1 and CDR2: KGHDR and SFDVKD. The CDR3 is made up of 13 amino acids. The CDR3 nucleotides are TGTGCCACCGGAACAGGGGGCGTGGACGAGCAGTACTTC. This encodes CATGTGGVDEQYF.

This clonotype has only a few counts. The CDR3, as DNA: TGCAGTGCTAACTCCAGGGGGACCGGGGAGCTGTTTTTT. Translated: CSANSRGTGELFF. The genes are TRBV20-1 and TRBJ2-2; 7 bases align to TRBD1. Losses at the gene ends were 4 bases for V and 5 bases for J; bases not matched to a gene: 4. Germline V gives CDR1 DFQATT, CDR2 SNEGSKA (reference sequence). The CDR3 runs to 13 residues.

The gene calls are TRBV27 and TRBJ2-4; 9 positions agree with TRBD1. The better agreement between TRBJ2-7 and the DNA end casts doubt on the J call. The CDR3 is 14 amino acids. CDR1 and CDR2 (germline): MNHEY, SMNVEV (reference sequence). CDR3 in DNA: TGTGCCAGCAGTGTATACGGGACAGGGTACGAGCAGTACTTC. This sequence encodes CASSVYGTGYEQYF.